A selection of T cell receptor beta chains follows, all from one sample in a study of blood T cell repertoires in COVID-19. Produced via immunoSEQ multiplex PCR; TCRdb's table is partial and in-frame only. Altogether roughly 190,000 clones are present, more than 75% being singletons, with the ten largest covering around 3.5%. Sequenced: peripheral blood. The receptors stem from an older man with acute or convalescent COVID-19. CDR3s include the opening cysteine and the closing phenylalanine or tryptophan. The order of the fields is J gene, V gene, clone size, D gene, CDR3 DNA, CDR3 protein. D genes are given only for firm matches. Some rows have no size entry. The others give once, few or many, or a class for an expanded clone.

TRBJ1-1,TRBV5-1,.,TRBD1,TGCGCCAGCAGCTTGGCCATTAGGACAGGATCGTCTGAAGCTTTCTTT,CASSLAIRTGSSEAFF
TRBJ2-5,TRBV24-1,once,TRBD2,TGTGCCACCAGTGACTCCGGACTAGCGGGATCTCAAGAGACCCAGTACTTC,CATSDSGLAGSQETQYF
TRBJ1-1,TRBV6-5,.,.,TGTGCCAGCAGGACAAGCAGGGCGACGAACACTGAAGCTTTCTTT,CASRTSRATNTEAFF
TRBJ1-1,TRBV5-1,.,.,TGCGCCAGCAGCATCCTACAGGGCTCTGGCACTGAAGCTTTCTTT,CASSILQGSGTEAFF
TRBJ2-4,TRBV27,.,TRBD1,TGTGCCAGCAGGCTACAGGGGGCTGAGGCCAAAAACATTCAGTACTTC,CASRLQGAEAKNIQYF
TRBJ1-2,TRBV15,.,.,TGTGCCACCAGCAGGGATGGCGGGGGCTACACCTTC,CATSRDGGGYTF
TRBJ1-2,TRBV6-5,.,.,TGTGCCAGCAGTAGAGGCGGAGACTATGGCTACACCTTC,CASSRGGDYGYTF
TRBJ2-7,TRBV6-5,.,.,TGTGCCAGCAGTCCTGGGGGCTTCGGGCAGTACTTC,CASSPGGFGQYF
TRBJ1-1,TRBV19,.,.,TGTGCCAGTAGCGAAGACAGCCAGAACACTGAAGCTTTCTTT,CASSEDSQNTEAFF
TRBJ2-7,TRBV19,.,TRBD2,TGTGCCAGTAGTTCCGCAGGGACTAACTACGAGCAGTACTTC,CASSSAGTNYEQYF
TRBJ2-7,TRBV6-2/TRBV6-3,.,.,TGTGCCAGCAGCCCTCCCGGACAGAATTCCTACGAGCAGTACTTC,CASSPPGQNSYEQYF
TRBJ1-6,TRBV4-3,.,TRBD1,TGCGCCAGTTCTCAGGGGACAGGGGTTTCCTATAATTCACCCCTCCACTTT,CASSQGTGVSYNSPLHF
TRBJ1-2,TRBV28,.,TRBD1,TGTGCCAGCAGTTGGGACAGGGAGGGCTACACCTTC,CASSWDREGYTF
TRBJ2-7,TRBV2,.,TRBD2,TGTGCCAGCAGTCCGGGGGGGGTCGAGCAGTACTTC,CASSPGGVEQYF